This passage covers 26 T cell receptor beta chains from one sample sequenced in a study of blood T cells in healthy people across ages. A J-beta primer mix and a sample-barcoded 5' primer were used in a second PCR of about 7 to 12 cycles. TCRdb recomputed calls from the 5' RACE reads with MiXCR, one row per CDR3 protein. The sample has roughly 1.6 million distinct CDR3 sequences, about 32% seen once. The sample was blood. Receptors were obtained from a woman in her 30s in good health.

CDR3 region: CSARIFTDTQYF. Written as DNA, the CDR3 is TGCAGTGCTAGGATTTTCACAGATACGCAGTATTTT. The chain has TRBV20-1 and TRBJ2-3, with D uncertain. This CDR3 is 12 amino acids long. CDR1 and CDR2 (germline): DFQATT, SNEGSKA (reference sequence). V was pared by 3 bases and J by 2 bases, with 6 bases between.

The rearrangement uses TRBV5-4 and TRBJ2-1; the match to TRBD2 covers 7 bases. The CDR3 has 13 amino acids. Per the germline V gene, CDR1 is SGHNT and CDR2 is YYREEE (reference sequence). Germline trimming cut 4 bases from V and 9 bases from J; bases unmatched to any gene: 7. For the CDR3, the DNA is TGTGCCAGCAGCCCCCGGGACTATATTGAGCAGTTCTTC. It is translated as CASSPRDYIEQFF.

This clonotype was counted a few times. J is TRBJ2-1 and V is TRBV4-1; 9 positions match TRBD2. The CDR3 is 18 amino acids. The V gene's germline CDR1 is MGHRA and CDR2 YSYEKL. The V gene end was trimmed by 3 bases and the J gene end by 5 bases; junction bases not matched to a gene: 14. CDR3 bases: TGCGCCAGCAGCCAGGAACCCGGCGCGGGAGGGCCGGACAATGAGCAGTTCTTC. As protein: CASSQEPGAGGPDNEQFF.

The chain has TRBV7-2 and TRBJ2-5; 9 bases are shared with TRBD2. The CDR3 loop spans 17 amino acids. V was clipped by 4 bases and J by 1 base; unmatched bases: 10. Germline V gene lookup returns CDR1 SGHTA and CDR2 FQGNSA. The chain's CDR3 is CASSSPFASGIQETQYF. CDR3 in DNA: TGTGCCAGCAGCTCCCCCTTTGCTAGCGGGATCCAAGAGACCCAGTACTTC.

The CDR3 region has the DNA TGTGCCAGCAGCTTTAGCTTTTCTAGCACAGATACGCAGTATTTT. Its translation: CASSFSFSSTDTQYF. The V gene is TRBV7-2, the J gene TRBJ2-3; D unclear. Germline values: CDR1 SGHTA, CDR2 FQGNSA. The CDR3 totals 15 residues. Trimming took 3 bases from V and 0 from J, leaving 10 bases between them.

The chain has TRBV20-1 and TRBJ2-2; no firm D call. The V end lost 7 bases, the J end lost 5 bases, and 14 bases lay between the germline ends. This CDR3 region has 13 residues. In germline, CDR1 is DFQATT, CDR2 SNEGSKA (reference sequence). The CDR3 DNA follows: TGCAGTGTCCGGGCCTTACTAACCGGGGAGCTGTTTTTT. It encodes CSVRALLTGELFF.

This clonotype was seen many times. The chain links TRBV9 to TRBJ2-3; 7 bases are shared with TRBD1. The germline gives CDR1 SGDLS, CDR2 YYNGEE. This CDR3 has 15 amino acids. Trimming took 4 bases from V and 0 from J; bases not matched to a gene: 5. CDR3 in amino acids: CASSSRQGSTDTQYF. The CDR3 DNA follows: TGTGCCAGCAGCTCTAGACAGGGTAGCACAGATACGCAGTATTTT. Together with reference TRBV9 and TRBJ2-3, the CDR3 gives the full variable domain: DSGVTQTPKHLITATGQRVTLRCSPRSGDLSVYWYQQSLDQGLQFLIQYYNGEERAKGNILERFSAQQFPDLHSELNLSSLELGDSALYFCASSSRQGSTDTQYFGPGTRLTVL.

Turning to this clonotype: The junction differs from germline at one of its ends, possibly a read error. The V gene is TRBV5-1, the J gene TRBJ1-2; no reliable D call. Germline lookup yields CDR1 SGHRS and CDR2 YFSETQ. The CDR3 runs 14 residues. The CDR3 nucleotides read TGCGCCAGCAGCCGCGATGGCAGTAACTGTGGCTACACCTTC. Amino acid sequence: CASSRDGSNCGYTF.

The gene calls are TRBV3-1 and TRBJ2-7; no clear D gene. Per the germline V gene, CDR1 is LGHDT and CDR2 is YNNKEL (reference sequence). The CDR3 runs 11 residues. V dropped 8 bases and J dropped 5 bases, with 10 bases sitting between them. CDR3 protein: CASGKVNEQYF. DNA for the CDR3: TGTGCCAGCGGCAAGGTAAACGAGCAGTACTTC.

This clonotype was found a few times. The rearrangement uses TRBV6-1 and TRBJ2-1; no reliable D call. The V gene lost 7 bases and the J gene lost 7 bases, with 8 bases spanning the gap. Germline-derived CDR1 and CDR2 are MNHNS and SASEGT. The CDR3 runs 11 residues. CDR3 nucleotide sequence: TGTGCCAGCACCGTACAAAATGAGCAGTTCTTC. Protein sequence: CASTVQNEQFF.

This rearrangement joins TRBV4-1 to TRBJ2-1, with 13 bases that match TRBD2. Trimming at V came to 3 bases and at J to 7 bases, leaving 9 bases not matched to a gene. This CDR3 spans 17 amino acids. The germline gives CDR1 MGHRA, CDR2 YSYEKL. Here the CDR3 reads CASSHRTSGRAPNEQFF. For the CDR3, the DNA is TGCGCCAGCAGCCACCGAACTAGCGGGAGGGCCCCAAATGAGCAGTTCTTC.

V usage is TRBV4-2 and J usage is TRBJ2-5; D is undetermined. V was cut by 0 bases and J by 3 bases, with 5 bases left in between. The CDR3 spans 13 residues. Germline V gene sequence: CDR1 LGHNA, CDR2 YNFKEQ. This CDR3 is CASSQESEETQYF. The CDR3 DNA sequence: TGTGCCAGCAGCCAAGAGAGCGAAGAGACCCAGTACTTC.

This chain links TRBV10-1 with TRBJ2-7; 11 nucleotides match TRBD1. In germline, CDR1 is WNHNN, CDR2 SYGVQD (reference sequence). The CDR3 contains 14 residues. The junction had 5 bases not matched to a gene; V was cut back by 8 bases and J by 2 bases. The CDR3 region has the DNA TGCGCCAGCCCCGGGACAGGGGGGCCCTACGAGCAGTACTTC. Amino acids: CASPGTGGPYEQYF.

J is TRBJ2-5 and V is TRBV27; TRBD2 agrees at 15 bases. The end of the DNA aligns better with TRBJ2-7, so the J call may be wrong. The V gene's germline CDR1 is MNHEY and CDR2 SMNVEV (reference sequence). The CDR3 is 19 amino acids. CDR3 coding DNA: TGTGCCAGCAGTTTATCGTTTGGACTAGCGGGGGGGCCAGGCCACGAGCAGTACTTC. This gives the protein CASSLSFGLAGGPGHEQYF.

The DNA for the CDR3 is TGTGCCAGCAGTTTGAGCCGTGGTTCACCCCTCCACTTT. Protein sequence: CASSLSRGSPLHF. The chain couples TRBV6-5 to TRBJ1-6, with D unresolved. Germline assignment: CDR1 MNHEY and CDR2 SVGAGI. The CDR3 has 13 residues. V was shortened by 4 bases and J by 9 bases, with 10 bases between the two germline ends.

This clonotype was counted a few times. This rearrangement joins TRBV7-2 to TRBJ2-5; 9 nucleotides align to TRBD1. V trimming: 3 bases; J trimming: 0 bases; junction bases outside the gene matches: 5. Germline values: CDR1 SGHTA, CDR2 FQGNSA. This CDR3 spans 16 amino acids. The CDR3 protein is CASSLGDREYQETQYF. The CDR3 nucleotides read TGTGCCAGCAGCTTGGGGGACAGGGAGTACCAAGAGACCCAGTACTTC. Full variable domain (remainder filled in from reference TRBV7-2 and TRBJ2-5): GAGVSQSPSNKVTEKGKDVELRCDPISGHTALYWYRQSLGQGLEFLIYFQGNSAPDKSGLPSDRFSAERTGGSVSTLTIQRTQQEDSAVYLCASSLGDREYQETQYFGPGTRLLVL.

The chain links TRBV4-1 to TRBJ2-1; tentative D call: TRBD1 (6 bases). Trimming stripped 3 bases from V and 5 bases from J, with 14 bases between. The germline gives CDR1 MGHRA, CDR2 YSYEKL. The CDR3 is 15 amino acids. CDR3: CASSHLRTAHNEQFF. The CDR3 nucleotides read TGCGCCAGCAGCCATCTCAGGACAGCTCACAATGAGCAGTTCTTC.

This clonotype was detected once. The V and J genes are TRBV6-1 and TRBJ1-4; D unclear. Trimming left V 1 base short and J 7 bases short, with 13 bases between. CDR3 length: 15 amino acids. CDR1 is MNHNS, CDR2 SASEGT, per germline. This CDR3 is CASSEVWGLGEKLFF. The CDR3 bases are TGTGCCAGCAGTGAAGTGTGGGGTTTGGGTGAAAAACTGTTTTTT.

The chain has TRBV18 and TRBJ2-5; 11 bases are shared with TRBD2. CDR1 and CDR2 from the germline V gene are KGHSH and LQKENI. V lost 4 bases and J lost 11; bases outside the gene matches: 9. The CDR3 consists of 14 residues. CDR3 coding DNA: TGTGCCAGCTCACGTGTGACTAGCGGGGAGAAGCAGTACTTC. Its translation is CASSRVTSGEKQYF. Full variable domain (rest looked up from reference TRBV18 and TRBJ2-5): NAGVMQNPRHLVRRRGQEARLRCSPMKGHSHVYWYRQLPEEGLKFMVYLQKENIIDESGMPKERFSAEFPKEGPSILRIQQVVRGDSAAYFCASSRVTSGEKQYFGPGTRLLVL.

The chain has TRBV28 and TRBJ2-4; the D is unclear. Trimming left V 6 bases short and J 11 bases short, with 17 bases between. This CDR3 comprises 13 residues. In germline, CDR1 is MDHEN, CDR2 SYDVKM. The CDR3 loop reads CASRGSNPLFQYF. In nucleotides, the CDR3 is TGTGCCAGCAGGGGGTCCAACCCTCTTTTTCAGTACTTC.

This clonotype was observed a few times. The CDR3 loop is CASSQVPVAGGPYNEQFF. The CDR3 bases are TGTGCCAGCAGCCAAGTTCCCGTGGCGGGAGGGCCCTACAATGAGCAGTTCTTC. The V call is TRBV3-1, the J call TRBJ2-1, with 9 bases fitting TRBD2. CDR1 and CDR2 from the germline V gene are LGHDT and YNNKEL (reference sequence). The CDR3 length is 18 residues. Unmatched junction bases numbered 9, after V lost 1 base and J lost 2 bases.

This clonotype was picked up a small number of times. The V and J genes are TRBV3-1 and TRBJ2-6, with D maybe TRBD2 (5 bases). CDR3 length: 18 residues. V lost 1 base and J 0 bases, leaving 13 bases between the germline ends. Germline values: CDR1 LGHDT, CDR2 YNNKEL (reference sequence). The CDR3 nucleotides are TGTGCCAGCAGCCAAGGAGGGCTGGGGAGCTCTGGGGCCAACGTCCTGACTTTC. Its protein product is CASSQGGLGSSGANVLTF.

V gene TRBV11-1 combines with J gene TRBJ2-7, with 11 bases aligning to TRBD1. CDR3 size: 17 residues. Trimming cost V 5 bases and J 3 bases; bases outside gene matches: 12. From germline, CDR1 is SGHAT and CDR2 FQDESV (reference sequence). For the CDR3, the DNA is TGTGCCAGCAGCGTTGGACAGGGGGCTTTTAGATTCTACGAGCAGTACTTC. This codes for CASSVGQGAFRFYEQYF. Looking up the rest from reference TRBV11-1 and TRBJ2-7 gives the full variable domain: EAEVAQSPRYKITEKSQAVAFWCDPISGHATLYWYRQILGQGPELLVQFQDESVVDDSQLPKDRFSAERLKGVDSTLKIQPAELGDSAMYLCASSVGQGAFRFYEQYFGPGTRLTVT.

This clonotype has a handful of counts. The chain links TRBV20-1 to TRBJ1-1, with 7 bases that match TRBD1. Germline CDR1 DFQATT, CDR2 SNEGSKA (reference sequence). The length of the CDR3 is 13 residues. V dropped 5 bases and J dropped 7; count of bases not matched to a gene: 10. As DNA, the CDR3 is TGCAGTGCTCATACAGAGGGGGCCATTGAAGCTTTCTTT. This codes for CSAHTEGAIEAFF.

This clonotype was recorded a few times. This chain links TRBV3-1 with TRBJ2-3; D not certain. V was cut by 1 base and J by 5 bases, with 7 bases left in between. CDR1 and CDR2 (germline): LGHDT, YNNKEL (reference sequence). The CDR3 is 13 amino acids. The CDR3 sequence is CASSQGSKDTQYF. Here the CDR3 DNA reads TGTGCCAGCAGCCAAGGGTCAAAAGATACGCAGTATTTT.

Comments on this clonotype: Compared with germline, one end of the junction differs, possibly owing to a read error. The V call is TRBV7-9, the J call TRBJ2-3, with TRBD2 matching over 10 bases. The CDR3 is 15 amino acids. The germline CDR1 and CDR2 sequences are SEHNR and FQNEAQ (reference sequence). The CDR3 nucleotides read TGTGCCAGCAGCGAGGGGACTAGCGTCACAGATACGCGGTATTTT. Encoded protein: CASSEGTSVTDTRYF.